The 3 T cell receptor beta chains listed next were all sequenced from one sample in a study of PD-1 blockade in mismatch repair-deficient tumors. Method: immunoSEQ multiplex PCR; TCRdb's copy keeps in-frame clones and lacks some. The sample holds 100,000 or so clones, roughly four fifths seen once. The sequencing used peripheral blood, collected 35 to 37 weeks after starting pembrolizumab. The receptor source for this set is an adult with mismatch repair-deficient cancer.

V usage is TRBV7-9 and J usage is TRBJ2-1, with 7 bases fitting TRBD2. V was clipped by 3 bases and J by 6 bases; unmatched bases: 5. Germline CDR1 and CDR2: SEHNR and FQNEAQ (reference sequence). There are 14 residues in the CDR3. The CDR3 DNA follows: TGTGCCAGCAGCTTGGCGGGAGTAGGCAATGAGCAGTTCTTC. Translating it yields CASSLAGVGNEQFF. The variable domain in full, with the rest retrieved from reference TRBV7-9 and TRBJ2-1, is DTGVSQNPRHKITKRGQNVTFRCDPISEHNRLYWYRQTLGQGPEFLTYFQNEAQLEKSRLLSDRFSAERPKGSFSTLEIQRTEQGDSAMYLCASSLAGVGNEQFFGPGTRLTVL.

CDR3 in amino acids: CASSLRGANVLTF. In DNA form, the CDR3 reads TGTGCCAGCAGCCTCAGGGGGGCCAACGTCCTGACTTTC. V and J are TRBV7-2 and TRBJ2-6; D is uncertain. The germline V gene encodes CDR1 SGHTA and CDR2 FQGNSA. The CDR3 extends over 13 amino acids. V lost 5 bases and J 4 bases, leaving 6 bases between the germline ends.

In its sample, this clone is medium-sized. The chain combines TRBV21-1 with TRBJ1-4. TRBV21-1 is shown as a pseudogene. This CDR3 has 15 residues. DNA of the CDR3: TGTGCCAGCAGCAAAGGAGCACACTCAGAGGAAAAACTGTTTTTT. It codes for CASSKGAHSEEKLFF.